This is a list of T cell receptor beta chains from one sample in a study of lymphopenia after photon versus proton radiotherapy. The method was immunoSEQ multiplex PCR; TCRdb's version includes in-frame clones alone and lacks a portion of them. This sample has 65,000 to 90,000 clones; 85% to 95% occur once, and the top ten carry 2.2%. Sequenced material: peripheral blood, taken from a patient treated with photon-based radiotherapy. The source of these receptors is a woman aged 40-49 years with cholangiocarcinoma. Both conserved end residues are part of each CDR3. A D gene is named only where the DNA matches it firmly. Size is omitted from some rows. Given values are once, few, many or a class for expanded clones.

j_gene | abundance | d_gene | v_gene | CDR3nt | CDR3aa
TRBJ1-1 | few | NA | TRBV27 | TGTGCCAGCAGTCCCAATTTCAACACTGAAGCTTTCTTT | CASSPNFNTEAFF
TRBJ2-1 | once | TRBD1 | TRBV30 | TGTGCCTGGAGTCTGAGGACAGGGGGTATGAATGAGCAGTTCTTC | CAWSLRTGGMNEQFF
TRBJ2-1 | NA | TRBD2 | TRBV4-2 | TGTGCCAGCAGCCCGGGGGACGGGGGGTCGCGGCTTTACAGTGAGCAGTTCTTC | CASSPGDGGSRLYSEQFF
TRBJ1-1 | NA | NA | TRBV6-6 | TGTGCCAGCAGCTGGACTGCTGAAGCTTTCTTT | CASSWTAEAFF
TRBJ1-4 | NA | NA | TRBV25-1 | TGTGCCAGCAGTGCTTTGGACAGCGCTCGGGGGGAAAAACTGTTTTTT | CASSALDSARGEKLFF
TRBJ2-7 | once | NA | TRBV7-2 | TGTGCCAGCAGCTTAGTCTCGAGGCCCTACGAGCAGTACTTC | CASSLVSRPYEQYF
TRBJ2-6 | NA | NA | TRBV27 | TGTGCCAGCAGTTTGAAGGGGTCTGGGGCCAACGTCCTGACTTTC | CASSLKGSGANVLTF
TRBJ1-1 | NA | NA | TRBV28 | TGTGCCAGCAGTTCTTCCGGGACGGGGAACACTGAAGCTTTCTTT | CASSSSGTGNTEAFF
TRBJ1-1 | once | TRBD1 | TRBV19 | TGTGCCAGTAGTATTAGCAGGGGGCAAGGTGAAGCTTTCTTT | CASSISRGQGEAFF
TRBJ2-7 | NA | NA | TRBV19 | TGTGCCAGTAGTTTGGGAGTCAAGGGGGAGCAGTACTTC | CASSLGVKGEQYF
TRBJ2-1 | NA | TRBD2 | TRBV7-9 | TGTGCCAGCAGCCTAATAGCGGGAGGGTTAGGGAATGAGCAGTTCTTC | CASSLIAGGLGNEQFF
TRBJ1-2 | NA | NA | TRBV6-1 | TGTGCCAGCAGAGGGGGGACCTATGGCTACACCTTC | CASRGGTYGYTF
TRBJ2-1 | NA | TRBD1 | TRBV6-1 | TGTGCCAGCAGTGATAGACAGGGGGTACGCAATGAGCAGTTCTTC | CASSDRQGVRNEQFF
TRBJ1-1 | NA | NA | TRBV7-2 | TGTGCCAGCAGCTCATCGGTAGGGACTGAAGCTTTCTTT | CASSSSVGTEAFF
TRBJ2-6 | NA | NA | TRBV27 | TGTGCCAGCAGTTCCATCTCTGGGGCCAACGTCCTGACTTTC | CASSSISGANVLTF
TRBJ1-1 | few | TRBD1 | TRBV29-1 | TGCAGCGGAGGGGGCTCTGAAGCTTTCTTT | CSGGGSEAFF
TRBJ2-7 | NA | NA | TRBV6-5 | TGTGCCAGCAGGGTTTCCTACGACACCGGGTACGAGCAGTACTTC | CASRVSYDTGYEQYF
TRBJ2-4 | NA | NA | TRBV20-1 | TGCAGTGCTAGGATCGTAAACATTCAGTACTTC | CSARIVNIQYF